These T cell receptor beta chains were read from a single sample in a study of blood T cells in healthy people across ages. TCRdb re-called the 5' RACE reads with MiXCR, one entry per CDR3 protein. Of about 760,000 distinct CDR3 sequences listed, more than 55% are singletons. Sequencing input: blood. Receptors were obtained from a man aged 35-49 years in good health. The conserved cysteine and the conserved F or W are not part of the CDR3 here. A D gene is named only where the DNA matches it firmly.

D gene,J gene,V gene,CDR3 protein
.,TRBJ2-3,TRBV28,ASSSLTINRDFENTDTQY
.,TRBJ1-2,TRBV5-1,ASSSHHSMFGYT
.,TRBJ1-6,TRBV7-3,ASSYDRIGSPLH
TRBD2,TRBJ2-1,TRBV3-1,ASSLGLAETSYNEQF
TRBD2,TRBJ2-5,TRBV20-1,SALAGNNEQY
.,TRBJ2-7,TRBV5-1,ASTPTDLGEYEQY
TRBD2,TRBJ2-5,TRBV6-1,ASSELAGGVETQY
.,TRBJ2-7,TRBV4-3,ASSQDRPPYQSLEQY
TRBD1,TRBJ2-3,TRBV28,ASSSPGGKDTDTQY
TRBD1,TRBJ1-6,TRBV9,ASSPTGGDRNSPLH
.,.,TRBV20-1,SALGEVYGEQY
.,TRBJ2-5,TRBV5-6,ASSLALDWKSGETQY
.,TRBJ2-3,TRBV7-9,ASSSREGRTDTQY
.,TRBJ2-5,TRBV29-1,SVGMEFATQY
TRBD2,TRBJ2-7,TRBV7-2,ASSLKAGRLAGTYEQY
TRBD2,TRBJ2-5,TRBV29-1,SVGAGGGETQY
.,TRBJ2-5,TRBV7-9,ASSLGRKIPY
TRBD1,TRBJ2-5,TRBV6-5,ASSYWGQNVEETQY
.,TRBJ1-1,TRBV2,ASSAGAVDTEAF
.,TRBJ1-1,TRBV3-1,ASSQDDRTANTEAF
.,TRBJ1-2,TRBV4-2,ASSQEVWVYGYT
TRBD2,TRBJ2-1,TRBV6-5,ASSTTSGALNEQF
.,TRBJ2-1,TRBV6-2/TRBV6-3,ASTAGYNEQF
TRBD1,TRBJ1-2,TRBV11-2,ASSLVRTGNDYGYT
.,TRBJ2-3,TRBV28,AGSVRFGDTQY
TRBD2,TRBJ2-7,TRBV14,ASSQDIYREGASYEQY
.,TRBJ2-6,TRBV2,ASSRELGSGANVLT
TRBD1,TRBJ2-1,TRBV29-1,SEGQDNEQF
.,TRBJ2-1,TRBV29-1,SVGRTAGNEQF
TRBD1,TRBJ2-5,TRBV10-3,AISEGQGLNEQY
.,TRBJ1-4,TRBV29-1,SARWGNEKLF
.,TRBJ2-5,TRBV9,ASSSGGGAQETQY
.,TRBJ1-1,TRBV12-3/TRBV12-4,ASSSGARNTEAF
TRBD1,TRBJ2-1,TRBV4-1,ASSPMDRGSYNEQF
TRBD2,TRBJ2-7,TRBV3-1,ASSQWTSGDPYEQY
.,TRBJ1-6,TRBV27,ASTRTMNSPLH
TRBD2,TRBJ2-3,TRBV10-3,AISESRTSGSWKDTQY
.,TRBJ2-5,TRBV14,ASSPVGASGIQY
.,TRBJ2-5,TRBV7-2,ASRPARGGSNEQY
TRBD1,TRBJ1-6,TRBV10-3,AISLLGTGVGNSPLH
.,TRBJ2-1,TRBV20-1,SATRDSNEQF
.,TRBJ1-5,TRBV7-9,ASSQGLGQPQH
.,.,TRBV4-2,ASSQGQSGPGETQY
.,TRBJ1-5,TRBV9,ASSVAENQPQH
.,TRBJ2-7,TRBV7-9,ASSLIGVSSCEQY
.,TRBJ1-6,TRBV7-7,ASSLGTSSSPLH
.,TRBJ1-6,TRBV14,ASSQGQLTYNSPLH
.,TRBJ2-7,TRBV29-1,SVEGWGQSSYEQY
TRBD1,TRBJ2-5,TRBV7-9,ASSIVQTGSETQY
.,TRBJ2-5,TRBV10-3,AIRPEQGPLETQY
.,TRBJ2-3,TRBV18,ASSPRVDTQY
.,TRBJ1-1,TRBV6-2/TRBV6-3,ASSYSDRHIEAF
TRBD2,.,TRBV13,ASRLTSGIGNEQY